This TCR beta chain was captured by sequencing in a study of CD8+ T cells in alopecia areata. General study points: Among patients, TCR sharing was less clear than in mice, a difference possibly due in part to HLA diversity in the patient population. Expanded CD8+ clones among the top 100, as well as scalp clonality, were significantly decreased by tofacitinib.

The V gene's germline CDR1 is DFQATT and CDR2 SNEGSKA (reference sequence). This CDR3 comprises 11 residues. Noted treatment: oral pan-JAK inhibitor, 5-10 mg twice daily. Worth noting for this clone: Antigen specificity is unknown.

Investigators isolated RNA and reverse transcribed it into cDNA to act as the sequencing template. TCRdb keeps only in-frame clones here, not all; method: immunoSEQ multiplex PCR. Of about 160,000 clones listed, around 60% are singletons. The chain couples TRBV20-1 to TRBJ1-1, with a weak D call TRBD1 (6 bases). Sequences were derived from CD4+ T cells sorted from blood, sampled at week 24, from a patient treated with tofacitinib. The receptor comes from a human donor with alopecia areata. This chain's CDR3 is CTGTPNTEAFF. The CDR3 DNA is TGCACCGGGACACCGAACACTGAAGCTTTCTTT.